Listed below are T cell receptor beta chains from one sample, sequenced in a study of T cell responses to AZD1222 COVID-19 vaccine. This table comes from immunoSEQ multiplex PCR, and its TCRdb copy is limited to in-frame clones, with some not included. The sample has about 97,000 clones; 70% to 90% are singletons. The sequencing used peripheral blood, collected on day 0 of AZD1222 vaccination. Every receptor here comes from an adult in good health. The conserved cysteine and the conserved F or W are not part of the CDR3 here. A D gene is named only where the DNA matches it firmly.

D gene,V gene,CDR3 protein
-,TRBV28,ASSLSAGFRGTQY
-,TRBV9,ASSVDPDTQY
-,TRBV19,ASSSFNYGYT
-,TRBV28,ATFRDTEAF
-,TRBV5-1,ASSLRGLDEKLF
TRBD1,TRBV28,ASATTGSNEKLF
-,TRBV7-2,ASSLSARGETQY
-,TRBV19,ASRGTQDGNQPQH
-,TRBV6-5,ASRPITGPYEQY
-,TRBV18,ASSPNLAEKLF
TRBD2,TRBV30,AWSVVPSGGAGELF
-,TRBV15,ATSRDQGNDQTQH
-,TRBV14,ASSQWTRPYEQY
-,TRBV9,ASSSQGYGYT
TRBD2,TRBV9,ASSVGLAGGGEQF
-,TRBV11-2,ASSHSRLVYTGELF
-,TRBV9,ASSVGRQMDYGYT
-,TRBV7-9,ASSPSGSEAF
-,TRBV5-1,ASSLGAGGTYEQY
-,TRBV6-5,ASSSTTEAF
-,TRBV24-1,ATSDGGGNTIY
-,TRBV7-9,ASSLVPQRGAAYGYT
TRBD2,TRBV28,ASSLSGKLQETQY
TRBD2,TRBV4-2,ASSQTSGGAVDTQY
-,TRBV19,ASSTTGHMNTEAF
TRBD2,TRBV4-3,ASSPLKPGTSVYNEQF
TRBD1,TRBV4-2,ASSQVLNNRGRSRALH
-,TRBV6-4,ASSDSGSRADTQY
TRBD1,TRBV5-1,ASSGGQYGNTIY
TRBD1,TRBV7-3,ASSPQGAETQY
-,TRBV6-5,ASSSGRRRTGNTIY
TRBD1,TRBV7-2,ASSFSRTGGETQY
-,TRBV10-1,ASSGRGREAF
-,TRBV4-1,ASSQDVRGPYEQY
-,TRBV2,ASSRDAATGNTIY
-,TRBV5-1,ASSLTWREETQY
TRBD1,TRBV5-4,ASSRQGENYGYT
-,TRBV29-1,SVRSITYEQY
TRBD1,TRBV28,ASSSQGGITNEKLF
-,TRBV21-1,ASSAGLGPNEKLF
-,TRBV27,ASSRGAFLTGELF
-,TRBV7-2,ASRRQVGGMNTEAF
TRBD2,TRBV29-1,SVSGGGDYEQY
-,TRBV7-2,ASSLAGLSGNTIY
-,TRBV7-9,ASSLREPSHT
-,TRBV7-9,ASSLVISDTQY
TRBD1,TRBV6-6,ASSRTRTGTGDNQPQH
-,TRBV25-1,ASSGGGRWTQY
-,TRBV11-2,ASSLGWQRETQY
-,TRBV12-3/TRBV12-4,ASNPGLQETQY
-,TRBV27,ASSSSLATANTEAF
-,TRBV7-8,ASSLGGNYGYT
-,TRBV5-1,ASSLDGGSTNEKLF